This T cell receptor beta chain was sequenced during a study of blood T cell repertoires in COVID-19. Study in general: Samples taken during acute and convalescent COVID-19 were collected in the United States, Italy and Spain. T cells, B-cell-depleted T cells, or PBMCs supplied cDNA or gDNA.

Original analysis: Estimates of nucleated cell counts were drawn from the amplification of reference gene primers. Profiling relied on immunoSEQ multiplex PCR, and the TCRdb table lists in-frame clones only, not all of them. D and trimming come from the DNA, and the V and J calls and clone size come from that table. The data hold about 59,000 clones, with roughly nine tenths observed a single time. The CDR3 covers 17 residues. The germline V gene has CDR1 LNHNV and CDR2 YYDKDF (reference sequence). Trimming took off 1 base at V and 1 base at J, with 13 bases between the two ends. This TCR derives from a human donor in a cohort sampled during active COVID-19. Sequencing was performed on peripheral blood. The chain links TRBV15 to TRBJ2-2, with D perhaps matching TRBD2 (5 bases). The CDR3 DNA sequence: TGTGCCACCAGCAGAGTCCTGGACTCCCTGAACACCGGGGAGCTGTTTTTT. Its protein is CATSRVLDSLNTGELFF.